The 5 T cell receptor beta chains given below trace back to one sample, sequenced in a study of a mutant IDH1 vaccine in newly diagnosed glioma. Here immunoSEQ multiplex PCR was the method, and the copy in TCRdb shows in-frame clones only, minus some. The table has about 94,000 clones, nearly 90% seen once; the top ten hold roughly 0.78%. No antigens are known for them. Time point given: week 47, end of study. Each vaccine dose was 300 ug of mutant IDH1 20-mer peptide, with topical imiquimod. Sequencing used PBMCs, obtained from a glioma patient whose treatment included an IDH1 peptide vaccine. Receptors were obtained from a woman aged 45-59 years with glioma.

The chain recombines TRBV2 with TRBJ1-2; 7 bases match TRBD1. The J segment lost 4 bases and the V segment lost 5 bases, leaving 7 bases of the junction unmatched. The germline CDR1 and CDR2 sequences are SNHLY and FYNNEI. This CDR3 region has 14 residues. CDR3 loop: CASSPGDRTYGYTF. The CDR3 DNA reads TGTGCCAGCAGTCCGGGGGACAGAACCTATGGCTACACCTTC. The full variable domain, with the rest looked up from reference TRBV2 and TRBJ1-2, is EPEVTQTPSHQVTQMGQEVILRCVPISNHLYFYWYRQILGQKVEFLVSFYNNEISEKSEIFDDQFSVERPDGSNFTLKIRSTKLEDSAMYFCASSPGDRTYGYTFGSGTRLTVV.

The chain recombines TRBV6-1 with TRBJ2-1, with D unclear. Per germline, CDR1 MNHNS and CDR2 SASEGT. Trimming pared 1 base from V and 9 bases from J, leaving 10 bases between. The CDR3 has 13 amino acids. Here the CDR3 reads CASSEERRSEQFF. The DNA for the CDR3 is TGTGCCAGCAGTGAAGAGCGACGAAGTGAGCAGTTCTTC.

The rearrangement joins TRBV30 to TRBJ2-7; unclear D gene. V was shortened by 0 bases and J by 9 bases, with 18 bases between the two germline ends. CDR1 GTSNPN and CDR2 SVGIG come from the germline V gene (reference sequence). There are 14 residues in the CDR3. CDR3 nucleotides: TGTGCCTGGAGTGTAGGTACCCCGACCATTGGGCAGTACTTC. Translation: CAWSVGTPTIGQYF.

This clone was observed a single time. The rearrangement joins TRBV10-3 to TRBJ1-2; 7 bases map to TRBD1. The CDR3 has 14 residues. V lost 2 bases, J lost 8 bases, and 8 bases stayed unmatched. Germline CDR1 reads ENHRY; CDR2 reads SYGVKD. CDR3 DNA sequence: TGTGCCATCAGTGAGCAGAACGGAGGGGGCGGCTACACCTTC. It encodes CAISEQNGGGGYTF.

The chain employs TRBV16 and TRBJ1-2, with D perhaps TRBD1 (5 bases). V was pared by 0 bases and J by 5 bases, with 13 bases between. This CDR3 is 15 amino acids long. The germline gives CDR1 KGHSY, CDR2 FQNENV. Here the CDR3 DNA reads TGTGCCAGCAGCCAATCCGGAGGGGCGGGATATGGCTACACCTTC. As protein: CASSQSGGAGYGYTF.